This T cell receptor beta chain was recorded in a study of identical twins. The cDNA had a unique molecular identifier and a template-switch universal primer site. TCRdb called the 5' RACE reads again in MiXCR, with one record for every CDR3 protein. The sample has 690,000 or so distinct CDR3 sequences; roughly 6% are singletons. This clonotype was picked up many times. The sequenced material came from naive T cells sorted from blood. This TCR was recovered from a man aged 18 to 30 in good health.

CDR3 sequence reads: CASSLLRLAGGYGEQFF. The CDR3 nucleotides are TGCGCCAGCAGCTTGCTGAGACTAGCGGGAGGTTATGGTGAGCAGTTCTTC. The chain joins TRBV5-1 to TRBJ2-1; 13 nucleotides line up with TRBD2. V shed 1 base, J shed 9 bases, and the junction held 10 bases outside the gene matches. The CDR3 totals 17 residues. Germline CDR1 and CDR2: SGHRS and YFSETQ.